This T cell receptor (beta chain) was obtained from a study of OX40 agonist ivuxolimab in advanced cancers. Germline V gene data show CDR1 as LNHNV and CDR2 as YYDKDF (reference sequence). This CDR3 comprises 13 residues. V was cut by 4 bases and J by 4 bases, with 8 bases left in between. The method was immunoSEQ multiplex PCR; TCRdb's version includes in-frame clones alone and lacks a portion of them. The sample includes approximately 72,000 clones, around 90% of them seen just once. The sequence was obtained from an adult with an advanced solid tumor such as melanoma, head and neck, liver or kidney cancer. The material was CD4+ or CD8+ T cells sorted from blood, obtained in a trial of the OX40 agonist ivuxolimab. V gene TRBV15 combines with J gene TRBJ1-5; D gene uncertain. The CDR3 protein is CATSKSENQPQHF. CDR3 DNA sequence: TGTGCCACCAGCAAATCGGAAAATCAGCCCCAGCATTTT.